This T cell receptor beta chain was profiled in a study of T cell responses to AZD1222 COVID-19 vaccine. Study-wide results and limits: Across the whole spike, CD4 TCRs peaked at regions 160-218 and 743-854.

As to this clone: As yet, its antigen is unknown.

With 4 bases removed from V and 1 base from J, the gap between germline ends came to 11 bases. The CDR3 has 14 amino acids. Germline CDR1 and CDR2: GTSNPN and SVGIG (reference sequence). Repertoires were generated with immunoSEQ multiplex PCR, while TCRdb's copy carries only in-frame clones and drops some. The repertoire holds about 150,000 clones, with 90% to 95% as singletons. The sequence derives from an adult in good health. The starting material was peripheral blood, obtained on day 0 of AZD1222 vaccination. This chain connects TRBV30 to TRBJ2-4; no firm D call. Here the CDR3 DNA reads TGTGCCTGGACGGTTGGTCCGGCCAAAAACATTCAGTACTTC. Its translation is CAWTVGPAKNIQYF.